This T cell receptor beta chain comes out of a study of Ad26.COV2.S vaccination and SARS-CoV-2 variants. Looking at the study overall: The donor belonged to the COV1001 Ad26.COV2.S trial arm. By the intramuscular route, Ad26.COV2.S was given once, or twice 56 days apart.

CDR1 SGHDT and CDR2 YYEEEE come from the germline V gene. The CDR3 consists of 12 residues. Trimming cost V 1 base and J 7 bases, with 9 bases left between them. TCRdb's copy holds only in-frame clones and misses some; the assay was immunoSEQ multiplex PCR. The sample includes 400,000 to 450,000 clones, roughly 90% seen only once; the top ten take 12%. Turning to this clone: What it binds is unknown.

Study-wide points: Reportedly, spike-specific CD8+ and CD4+ T cell responses achieved substantial breadth once vaccination had taken place. TCR breadth and depth analyses may have underestimated total T cell responses.

Treatment given: over 15 received Ad26.COV2.S at low or high dose, single or two shots; about 5 received placebo; per-sample allocation not given. The samples were gathered on day 63 after the first injection of vaccine or placebo. The sequence came from a person aged 18-65 years who received the Ad26.COV2.S COVID-19 vaccine or a placebo. The chain uses TRBV5-6 and TRBJ2-7; possibly TRBD2 for D (6 bases). This material consisted of peripheral blood, taken in a trial of Ad26.COV2.S vaccine versus placebo. The CDR3 region is CASSLRRGEQYF. The CDR3 DNA reads TGTGCCAGCAGCTTGAGGAGGGGAGAGCAGTACTTC.